Sequencing of this TCR beta chain was carried out in a study of shared clonotypes between healthy human individuals. Broader study findings: Rarefaction revealed incomplete sorted-subset sequencing despite large depth. Clonotypes shared by all four donors outscored non-shared clonotypes in generation probability.

Produced via immunoSEQ multiplex PCR; TCRdb's table is partial and in-frame only. Of roughly 2.4 million clones in the sample, 90% to 97% were seen once. Trimming shortened V by 6 bases and J by 4 bases, and 15 bases separated the two germline ends. The CDR3 sequence is 13 residues long. Per the germline V gene, CDR1 is SQVTM and CDR2 is ANQGSEA. Details on this clone: Its antigen is not identified.

This sequence was found in a man aged 18 to 35 in good health. Sample: naive CD4+ T cells sorted from blood. Subset noted: CD45RA+ positively selected. The rearrangement links TRBV29-1 to TRBJ1-2; D is unclear. CDR3 sequence (DNA): TGCAGCGTCGTCACGATACCAAGCTATGGCTACACCTTC. Encoded protein: CSVVTIPSYGYTF.